One and the same sample provided the 2 T cell receptor beta chains below, sequenced in a study of blood T cell repertoires in COVID-19. Using immunoSEQ multiplex PCR, the repertoire was profiled, and TCRdb retains in-frame clones only, with some absent. The table includes fewer than 350,000 clones, under 90% detected once. The sequencing sample was made of PBMCs or T cells enriched from blood (not recorded which). These receptor sequences come from a man aged 55 to 70 who had recovered from COVID-19.

Written as DNA, the CDR3 is TGTGCCAGCAGTTTATCAGCGGGGCACAATCAGCCCCAGCATTTT. The encoded protein is CASSLSAGHNQPQHF. J is TRBJ1-5 and V is TRBV27, with D perhaps TRBD1 (5 bases). The CDR3 extends over 15 amino acids. V was pared by 0 bases and J by 3 bases, with 9 bases between. Germline V gives CDR1 MNHEY, CDR2 SMNVEV (reference sequence).

The gene calls are TRBV15 and TRBJ1-2, with D possibly being TRBD1 (6 bases). The CDR3 length is 14 residues. Trimming pared 2 bases from V and 2 bases from J, leaving 9 bases between. Germline CDR1 reads LNHNV; CDR2 reads YYDKDF (reference sequence). The CDR3 DNA sequence: TGTGCCACCAGCAGACGGACAGTCAACTATGGCTACACCTTC. It codes for CATSRRTVNYGYTF.